This T cell receptor beta chain emerged from a study of shared clonotypes between healthy human individuals. Generated by immunoSEQ multiplex PCR, the TCRdb table keeps only in-frame clones and is missing some. The sample holds around 2.1 million clones, approximately 94% seen once. The naive CD8 subset, CD45RO-negative cells positively selected for CCR7, excluded terminally differentiated effector memory CD45RA+ cells. The germline CDR1 and CDR2 sequences are LGHNT and FRNRAP. This CDR3 is 16 amino acids long. J was trimmed by 0 bases and V by 4 bases; bases with no gene match: 9. This clonotype was sampled from a man between 18 and 29 years old in good health. Some clones in this sample may be carry-over from other donors' samples. J is TRBJ2-7 and V is TRBV12-5, with 7 nucleotides matching TRBD1. The source material was naive CD8+ T cells from PBMCs. The CDR3 reads CASGYPGQQPSYEQYF. CDR3 DNA sequence: TGTGCTAGTGGTTATCCGGGACAGCAACCCTCCTACGAGCAGTACTTC.